This T cell receptor beta chain was found in a study of technical replicates of blood from several donors. Looked up from germline, CDR1 is PRHDT and CDR2 is FYEKMQ (reference sequence). Trimming removed 8 bases from V and 2 bases from J; junction bases left unmatched: 15. CDR3 length: 17 residues. TCRdb's table, derived via immunoSEQ multiplex PCR, lists solely in-frame clones and lacks some. The sample records 87,000 or so clones, just under 95% being singletons. The clonotype comes from a human donor in good health. Sequencing was performed on T cells isolated from PBMCs. This chain links TRBV13 with TRBJ1-1, with 9 bases matching TRBD1. The CDR3 DNA reads as TGTGCCAGCCACAATTGGCGGGGACAGGGTTTCAACACTGAAGCTTTCTTT. Residues: CASHNWRGQGFNTEAFF.